This is a list of T cell receptor beta chains from one sample in a study of cytomegalovirus exposure and HLA in healthy donors. Using immunoSEQ multiplex PCR, the repertoire was profiled, and TCRdb retains in-frame clones only, with some absent. The sample includes 130,000 or so clones, around four fifths of them seen just once. The sequencing input was PBMCs. Receptor source: a female donor in good health and CMV-seronegative. The CDR3 runs from the conserved cysteine through the conserved F or W. D genes are given only for firm matches. Some rows have no size entry. The others give once, few or many, or a class for an expanded clone.

TRBV6-1	.	TRBD1	TRBJ2-7	CASRRDSSYEQYF	TGTGCCAGCAGGAGGGACAGCTCCTACGAGCAGTACTTC
TRBV19	.	TRBD1	TRBJ1-2	CASRYDRGNYGYTF	TGTGCCAGCCGTTATGACAGGGGCAACTATGGCTACACCTTC
TRBV7-2	.	TRBD1	TRBJ2-1	CASSLGQGGGQFF	TGTGCCAGCAGCCTAGGACAGGGGGGAGGACAGTTCTTC
TRBV7-7	.	TRBD2	TRBJ2-5	CASSLGLAGMETQYF	TGTGCCAGCAGCTTAGGACTAGCGGGAATGGAGACCCAGTACTTC
TRBV28	.	.	TRBJ2-5	CASSSLGTETQYF	TGTGCCAGCAGTTCCCTTGGCACGGAGACCCAGTACTTC
TRBV7-9	.	TRBD1	TRBJ1-4	CSSSLAAGGTNEKLFF	TGTTCCAGCAGCTTGGCCGCAGGGGGCACTAATGAAAAACTGTTTTTT
TRBV27	.	.	TRBJ1-5	CASSSGGGSNQPQHF	TGTGCCAGCAGTTCCGGCGGGGGGAGCAATCAGCCCCAGCATTTT
TRBV7-9	.	TRBD2	TRBJ2-7	CASSTSGIYEQYF	TGTGCCAGCAGCACTAGCGGGATCTACGAGCAGTACTTC
TRBV14	.	.	TRBJ2-7	CASSQMGQGGYEQYF	TGTGCCAGCAGCCAAATGGGTCAGGGTGGATACGAGCAGTACTTC
TRBV11-3	.	.	TRBJ1-2	CASSLDRGYGYTF	TGTGCCAGCAGCTTAGATCGGGGATATGGCTACACCTTC
TRBV28	.	.	TRBJ1-1	CASSPGTSSGAFF	TGTGCCAGCAGTCCTGGGACGTCTAGCGGAGCTTTCTTT
TRBV7-2	few	TRBD1	TRBJ2-3	CASSLVQGWDTQYF	TGTGCCAGCAGCTTAGTACAGGGGTGGGATACGCAGTATTTT
TRBV28	.	.	TRBJ2-7	CASSLLGQGSYEQYF	TGTGCCAGCAGTTTATTAGGTCAGGGATCCTACGAGCAGTACTTC
TRBV7-6	.	.	TRBJ2-7	CASSLAPTRREQYF	TGTGCCAGCAGCTTAGCCCCCACCCGGCGGGAGCAGTACTTC
TRBV28	.	TRBD2	TRBJ2-2	CASSPPLTSGRAGELFF	TGTGCCAGCAGTCCCCCGTTGACTAGCGGGAGGGCCGGGGAGCTGTTTTTT
TRBV29-1	few	TRBD2	TRBJ2-3	CSVRASGRGGTDTQYF	TGCAGCGTTAGGGCTAGCGGGAGAGGGGGCACAGATACGCAGTATTTT
TRBV9	.	.	TRBJ2-1	CASSVQPLPGRRNEQFF	TGTGCCAGCAGCGTACAGCCCCTTCCGGGAAGACGTAATGAGCAGTTCTTC
TRBV18	once	TRBD1	TRBJ1-5	CASSPGQAYNQPQHF	TGTGCCAGCTCTCCCGGACAGGCGTACAATCAGCCCCAGCATTTT
TRBV4-1	few	TRBD2	TRBJ2-3	CASSHRGLAGVGPTDTQYF	TGCGCCAGCAGCCACCGGGGACTAGCGGGAGTAGGCCCCACAGATACGCAGTATTTT
TRBV27	.	TRBD2	TRBJ2-7	CASSLSSSGKSDEQYF	TGTGCCAGCAGTTTATCGTCTAGCGGGAAGTCGGACGAGCAGTACTTC
TRBV28	.	.	TRBJ1-1	CASSPGSPGVNNGEAFF	TGTGCCAGCAGTCCCGGTTCCCCGGGGGTTAACAACGGGGAAGCTTTCTTT
TRBV7-8	few	TRBD2	TRBJ2-3	CASSLELAGGTQYF	TGTGCCAGCAGCTTAGAACTAGCGGGGGGGACGCAGTATTTT
TRBV6-1	once	TRBD1	TRBJ2-3	CASREGAITDTQYF	TGTGCCAGCCGAGAGGGGGCGATCACAGATACGCAGTATTTT
TRBV7-9	.	.	TRBJ2-4	CASSLGRGMSKNIQYF	TGTGCCAGCAGCTTAGGCCGGGGGATGAGCAAAAACATTCAGTACTTC
TRBV6-6	.	TRBD2	TRBJ2-3	CASSSGTSGTDTQYF	TGTGCCAGCAGTTCCGGGACTAGCGGCACAGATACGCAGTATTTT